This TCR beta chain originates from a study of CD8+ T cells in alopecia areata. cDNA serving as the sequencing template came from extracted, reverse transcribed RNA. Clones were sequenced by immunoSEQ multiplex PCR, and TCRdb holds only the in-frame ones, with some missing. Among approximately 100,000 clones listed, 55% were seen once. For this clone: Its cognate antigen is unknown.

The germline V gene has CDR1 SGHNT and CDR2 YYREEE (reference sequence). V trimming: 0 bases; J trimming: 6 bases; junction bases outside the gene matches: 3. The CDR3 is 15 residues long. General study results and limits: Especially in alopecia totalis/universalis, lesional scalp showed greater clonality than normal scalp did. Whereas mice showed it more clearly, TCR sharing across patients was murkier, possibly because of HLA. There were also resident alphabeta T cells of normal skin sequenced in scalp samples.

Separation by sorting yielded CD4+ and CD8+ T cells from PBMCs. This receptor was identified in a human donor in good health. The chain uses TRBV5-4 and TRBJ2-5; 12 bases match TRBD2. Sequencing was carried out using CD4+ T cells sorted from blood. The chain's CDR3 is CASSLASGGAKTQYF. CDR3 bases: TGTGCCAGCAGCTTGGCTAGCGGGGGGGCGAAGACCCAGTACTTC.